This T cell receptor beta chain came from a study of blood T cell repertoires in COVID-19. In the authors' methods: Amplifying reference gene primers gave estimates of nucleated cell counts. The data were produced by immunoSEQ multiplex PCR, yet TCRdb's version contains in-frame clones alone and is incomplete. Clonal size and the V and J genes are those of that table, whereas D and trimming came from the DNA. The sample contains 250,000 to 300,000 clones, roughly 90% of which appear only once. CDR3 size: 13 residues. Trimming removed 4 bases from V and 8 bases from J; junction bases left unmatched: 6.

The sequence came from a woman aged 50 to 65 who had recovered from COVID-19. The chain employs TRBV12-3 or TRBV12-4 and TRBJ1-2; 8 nucleotides align to TRBD1. What was sequenced was peripheral blood. CDR3 protein: CASSSTGVGGYTF. The CDR3 DNA reads TGTGCCAGCAGTTCGACAGGGGTTGGAGGCTACACCTTC.